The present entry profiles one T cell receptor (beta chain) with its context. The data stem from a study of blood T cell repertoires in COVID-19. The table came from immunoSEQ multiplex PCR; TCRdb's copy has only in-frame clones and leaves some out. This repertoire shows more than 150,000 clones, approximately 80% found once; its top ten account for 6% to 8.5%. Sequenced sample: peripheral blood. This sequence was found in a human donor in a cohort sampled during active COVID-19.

CDR3 protein: CASRSGGVYTF. CDR3 sequence (DNA): TGTGCCAGCAGGTCCGGGGGTGTTTACACCTTC. The J gene is TRBJ1-2, the V gene TRBV9, with D possibly TRBD1 on 5 matching bases. CDR1 and CDR2 from the germline V gene are SGDLS and YYNGEE. This CDR3 has 11 residues. V dropped 5 bases and J dropped 11 bases, with 13 bases sitting between them.